This T cell receptor (beta chain) was captured in a study of blood T cell repertoires in COVID-19. Study background: Acute-phase and convalescent COVID-19 samples originated in the United States, Italy and Spain. From T cells, B-cell-depleted T cells, or PBMCs came the material, which was cDNA or gDNA.

Patients from Seattle were sampled longitudinally, starting during active infection. Germline V gene lookup returns CDR1 SGHRS and CDR2 YFSETQ. The V and J ends lost 4 bases and 1 base respectively, with 17 bases between them. The CDR3 is 16 residues long. In the original analysis: Estimates of nucleated cell counts were drawn from the amplification of reference gene primers. The assay was immunoSEQ multiplex PCR, and TCRdb's table has in-frame clones only and misses some. V and J calls plus clone size are reproduced from that table; the DNA served to infer D and trimming. Among about 160,000 clones listed, approximately 90% were seen once.

This receptor was identified in a man younger than 35 with COVID-19, enrolled during active disease. The sample consisted of peripheral blood. The J gene is TRBJ1-1, the V gene TRBV5-1; D gene unclear. In nucleotides, the CDR3 is TGCGCCAGCAGCACTACAATGACGGCTGCGAACACTGAAGCTTTCTTT. Translating it yields CASSTTMTAANTEAFF.